This T cell receptor beta chain was captured by sequencing in a study of Graves' ophthalmopathy and Graves' hyperthyroidism. TCR beta CDR3 amplification used RNA transcripts. RT-PCR in the first round used HTBI primers; a second-round multiplex PCR followed. In TCRdb, the multiplex PCR reads were re-called with MiXCR into one record per CDR3 protein. The table shows 740,000 or so distinct CDR3 sequences, with 40% occurring only once. Turning to this clonotype: The antigen is unknown.

Trimming left V 5 bases short and J 2 bases short, with 15 bases between. The germline gives CDR1 SGHTA, CDR2 FQGTGA. The CDR3 length is 15 residues. Findings of the study overall: A model of 13 signatures distinguished ophthalmopathy from stable hyperthyroidism at approximately 90% sensitivity and 81.08% specificity.

This sequence was found in an adult man with Graves' ophthalmopathy. The chain has TRBV7-3 and TRBJ2-5; D gene ambiguous. Source material: peripheral blood. Written as DNA, the CDR3 is TGTGCCAGCAGCCTGTCGTTTAGCAGACAAGAGACCCAGTACTTC. Protein: CASSLSFSRQETQYF.